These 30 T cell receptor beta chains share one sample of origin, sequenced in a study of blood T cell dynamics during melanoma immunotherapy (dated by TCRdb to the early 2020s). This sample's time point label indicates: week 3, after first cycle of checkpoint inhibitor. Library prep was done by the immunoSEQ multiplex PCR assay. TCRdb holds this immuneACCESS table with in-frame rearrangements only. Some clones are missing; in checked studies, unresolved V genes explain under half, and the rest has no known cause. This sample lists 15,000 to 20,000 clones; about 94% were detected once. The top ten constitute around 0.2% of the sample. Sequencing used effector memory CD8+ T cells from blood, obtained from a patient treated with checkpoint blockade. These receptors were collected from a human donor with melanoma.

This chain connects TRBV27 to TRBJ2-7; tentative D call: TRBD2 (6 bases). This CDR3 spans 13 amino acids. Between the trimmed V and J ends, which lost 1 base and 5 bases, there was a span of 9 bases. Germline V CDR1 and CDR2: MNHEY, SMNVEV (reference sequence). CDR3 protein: CASSLLGGNEQYF. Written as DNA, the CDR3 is TGTGCCAGCAGTTTATTGGGGGGAAACGAGCAGTACTTC.

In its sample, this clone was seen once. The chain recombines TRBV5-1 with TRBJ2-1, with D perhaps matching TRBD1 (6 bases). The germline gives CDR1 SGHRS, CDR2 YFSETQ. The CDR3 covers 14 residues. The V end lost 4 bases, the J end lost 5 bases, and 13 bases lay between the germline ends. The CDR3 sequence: CASSLNRANNEQFF. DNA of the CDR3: TGCGCCAGCAGCCTGAACAGGGCAAACAATGAGCAGTTCTTC.

In nucleotides, the CDR3 is TGTGCCAGCAGCCCCGTTGAGGCCAACGTCCTGACTTTC. This translates into CASSPVEANVLTF. This rearrangement joins TRBV4-2 to TRBJ2-6; D ambiguous. This CDR3 has 13 residues. With 4 bases removed from V and 6 bases from J, the gap between germline ends came to 7 bases. Per the germline V gene, CDR1 is LGHNA and CDR2 is YNFKEQ.

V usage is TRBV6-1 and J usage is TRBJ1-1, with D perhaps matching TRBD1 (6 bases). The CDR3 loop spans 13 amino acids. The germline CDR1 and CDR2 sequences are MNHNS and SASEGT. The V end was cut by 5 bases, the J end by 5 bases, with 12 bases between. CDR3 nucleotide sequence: TGTGCCAGCAGTTATACAGGGAGGACTGAAGCTTTCTTT. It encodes CASSYTGRTEAFF.

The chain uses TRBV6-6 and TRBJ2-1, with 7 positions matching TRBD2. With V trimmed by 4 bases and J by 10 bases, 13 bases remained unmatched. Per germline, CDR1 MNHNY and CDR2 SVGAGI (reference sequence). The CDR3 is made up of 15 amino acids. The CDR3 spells CASSSGLADPGEQFF. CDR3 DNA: TGTGCCAGCAGTTCCGGTCTAGCGGACCCAGGGGAGCAGTTCTTC.

CDR3 loop: CASSLRLAGSYEQYF. In nucleotides, the CDR3 is TGCGCCAGCAGCCTGAGACTAGCGGGGTCCTACGAGCAGTACTTC. This chain links TRBV4-1 with TRBJ2-7; 11 nucleotides align to TRBD2. After removal of 4 bases from V and 1 base from J, the junction contained 3 bases not matched to a gene. CDR3 size: 15 residues. The V gene's germline CDR1 is MGHRA and CDR2 YSYEKL.

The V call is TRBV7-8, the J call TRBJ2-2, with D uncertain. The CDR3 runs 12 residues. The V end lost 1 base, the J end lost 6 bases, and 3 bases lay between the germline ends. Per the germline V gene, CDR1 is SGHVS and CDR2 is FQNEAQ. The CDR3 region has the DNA TGTGCCAGCAGCTTAGGGGCCGGGGAGCTGTTTTTT. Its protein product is CASSLGAGELFF.

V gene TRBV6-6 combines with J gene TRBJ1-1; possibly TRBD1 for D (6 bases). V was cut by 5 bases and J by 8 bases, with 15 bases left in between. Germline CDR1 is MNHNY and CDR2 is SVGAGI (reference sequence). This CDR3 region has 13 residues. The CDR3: CASSSPPGAEAFF. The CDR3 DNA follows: TGTGCCAGCAGTAGCCCGCCAGGGGCGGAAGCTTTCTTT.

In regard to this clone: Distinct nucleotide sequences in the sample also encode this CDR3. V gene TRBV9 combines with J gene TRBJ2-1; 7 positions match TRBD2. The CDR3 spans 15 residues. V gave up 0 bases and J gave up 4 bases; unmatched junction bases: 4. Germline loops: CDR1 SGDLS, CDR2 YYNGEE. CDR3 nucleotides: TGTGCCAGCAGCGTAGGGCTAGCGGAGTACAATGAGCAGTTCTTC. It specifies CASSVGLAEYNEQFF.

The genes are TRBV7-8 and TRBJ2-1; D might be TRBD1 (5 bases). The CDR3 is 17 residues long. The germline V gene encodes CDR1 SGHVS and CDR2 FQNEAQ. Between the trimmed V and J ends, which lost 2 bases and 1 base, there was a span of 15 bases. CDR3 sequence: CASSLIDRGKSYNEQFF. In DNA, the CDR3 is TGTGCCAGCAGCTTAATAGATAGGGGTAAATCCTACAATGAGCAGTTCTTC. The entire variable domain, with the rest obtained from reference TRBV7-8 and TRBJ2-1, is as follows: GAGVSQSPRYKVAKRGQDVALRCDPISGHVSLFWYQQALGQGPEFLTYFQNEAQLDKSGLPSDRFFAERPEGSVSTLKIQRTQQEDSAVYLCASSLIDRGKSYNEQFFGPGTRLTVL.

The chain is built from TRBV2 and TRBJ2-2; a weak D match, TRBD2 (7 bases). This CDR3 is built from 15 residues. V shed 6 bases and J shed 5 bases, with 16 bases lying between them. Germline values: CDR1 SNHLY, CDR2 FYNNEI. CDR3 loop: CASRGGGRGTGELFF. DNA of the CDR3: TGTGCCAGCAGGGGGGGCGGGAGAGGTACCGGGGAGCTGTTTTTT.

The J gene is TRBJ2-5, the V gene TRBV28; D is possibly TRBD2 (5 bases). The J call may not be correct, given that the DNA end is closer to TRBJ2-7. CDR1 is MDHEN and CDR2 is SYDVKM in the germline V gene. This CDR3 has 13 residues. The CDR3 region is CASSSGPRVEQYF. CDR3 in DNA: TGTGCCAGCAGTTCCGGCCCGCGGGTCGAGCAGTACTTC.

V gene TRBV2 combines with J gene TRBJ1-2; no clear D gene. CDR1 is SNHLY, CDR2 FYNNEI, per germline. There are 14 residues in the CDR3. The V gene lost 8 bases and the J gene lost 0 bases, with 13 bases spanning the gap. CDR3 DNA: TGTGCCAGCCCCCCAGCCGCAGCTAACTATGGCTACACCTTC. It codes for CASPPAAANYGYTF.

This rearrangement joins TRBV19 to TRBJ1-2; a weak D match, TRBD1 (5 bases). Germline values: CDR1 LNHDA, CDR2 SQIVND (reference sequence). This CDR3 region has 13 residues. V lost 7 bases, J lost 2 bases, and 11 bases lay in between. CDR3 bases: TGTGCCAGTATTGGGGGGTCAAACTATGGCTACACCTTC. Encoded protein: CASIGGSNYGYTF.

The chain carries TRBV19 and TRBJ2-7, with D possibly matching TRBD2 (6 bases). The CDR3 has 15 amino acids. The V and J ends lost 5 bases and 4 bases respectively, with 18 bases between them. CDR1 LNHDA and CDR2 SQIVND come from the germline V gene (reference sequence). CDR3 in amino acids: CASSGLRDGEYEQYF. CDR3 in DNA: TGTGCCAGTAGTGGTTTGCGGGACGGAGAGTACGAGCAGTACTTC. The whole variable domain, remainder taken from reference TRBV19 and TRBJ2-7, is DGGITQSPKYLFRKEGQNVTLSCEQNLNHDAMYWYRQDPGQGLRLIYYSQIVNDFQKGDIAEGYSVSREKKESFPLTVTSAQKNPTAFYLCASSGLRDGEYEQYFGPGTRLTVT.

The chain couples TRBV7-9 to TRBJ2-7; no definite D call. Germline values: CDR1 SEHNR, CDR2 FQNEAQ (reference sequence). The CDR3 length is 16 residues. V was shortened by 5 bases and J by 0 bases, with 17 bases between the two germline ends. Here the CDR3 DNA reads TGTGCCAGCAGCGCTGAGGTAGCACCGAGCTCCTACGAGCAGTACTTC. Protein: CASSAEVAPSSYEQYF.

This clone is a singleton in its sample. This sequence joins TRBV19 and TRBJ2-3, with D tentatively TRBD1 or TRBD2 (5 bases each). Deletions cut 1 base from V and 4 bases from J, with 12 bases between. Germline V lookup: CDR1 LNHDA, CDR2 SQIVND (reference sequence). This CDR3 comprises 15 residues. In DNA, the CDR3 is TGTGCCAGTAGTATAGGGGGGAACCTCGCAGATACGCAGTATTTT. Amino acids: CASSIGGNLADTQYF.

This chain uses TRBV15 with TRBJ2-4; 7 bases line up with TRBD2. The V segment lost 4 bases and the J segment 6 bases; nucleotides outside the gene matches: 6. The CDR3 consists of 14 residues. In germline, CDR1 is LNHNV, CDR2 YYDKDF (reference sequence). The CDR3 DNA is TGTGCCACCAGCATGCTTGGCGGGGGAAACATTCAGTACTTC. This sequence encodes CATSMLGGGNIQYF.

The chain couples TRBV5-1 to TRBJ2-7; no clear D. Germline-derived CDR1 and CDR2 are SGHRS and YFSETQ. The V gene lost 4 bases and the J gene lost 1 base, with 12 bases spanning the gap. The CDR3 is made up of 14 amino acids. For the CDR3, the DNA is TGCGCCAGCAGCATTCGGGTAGATTCCTACGAGCAGTACTTC. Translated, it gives CASSIRVDSYEQYF.

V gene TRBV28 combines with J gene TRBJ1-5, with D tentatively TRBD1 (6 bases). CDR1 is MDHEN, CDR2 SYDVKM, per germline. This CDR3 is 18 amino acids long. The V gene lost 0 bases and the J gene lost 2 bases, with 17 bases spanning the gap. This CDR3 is CASSLWRDTRGGNQPQHF. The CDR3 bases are TGTGCCAGCAGTTTATGGCGGGACACACGAGGGGGCAATCAGCCCCAGCATTTT. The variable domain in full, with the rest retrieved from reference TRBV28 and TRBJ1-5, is DVKVTQSSRYLVKRTGEKVFLECVQDMDHENMFWYRQDPGLGLRLIYFSYDVKMKEKGDIPEGYSVSREKKERFSLILESASTNQTSMYLCASSLWRDTRGGNQPQHFGDGTRLSIL.

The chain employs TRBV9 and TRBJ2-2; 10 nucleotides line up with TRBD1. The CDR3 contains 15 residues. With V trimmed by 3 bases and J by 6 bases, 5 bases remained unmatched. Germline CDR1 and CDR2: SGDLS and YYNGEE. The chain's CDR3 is CASSEGTGVSGELFF. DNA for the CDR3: TGTGCCAGCAGCGAGGGGACAGGGGTTTCCGGGGAGCTGTTTTTT.

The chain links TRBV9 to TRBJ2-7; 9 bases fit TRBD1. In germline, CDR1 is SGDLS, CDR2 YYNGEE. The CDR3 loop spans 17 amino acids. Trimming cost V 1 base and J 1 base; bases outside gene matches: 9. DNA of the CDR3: TGTGCCAGCAGCGTAAACCCCGACAGGGGGGATTCCTACGAGCAGTACTTC. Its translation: CASSVNPDRGDSYEQYF.

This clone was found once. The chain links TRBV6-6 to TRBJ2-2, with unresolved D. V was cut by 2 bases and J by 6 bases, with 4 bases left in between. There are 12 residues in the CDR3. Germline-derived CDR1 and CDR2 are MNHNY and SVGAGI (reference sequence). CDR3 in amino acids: CASSYGPGELFF. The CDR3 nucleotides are TGTGCCAGCAGTTACGGCCCCGGGGAGCTGTTTTTT.

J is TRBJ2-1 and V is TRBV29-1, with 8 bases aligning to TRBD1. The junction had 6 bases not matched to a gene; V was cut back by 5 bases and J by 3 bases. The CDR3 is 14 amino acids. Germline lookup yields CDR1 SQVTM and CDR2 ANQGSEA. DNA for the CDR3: TGCAGCGTTCCCCATGGACAGGGCTACAATGAGCAGTTCTTC. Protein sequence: CSVPHGQGYNEQFF.

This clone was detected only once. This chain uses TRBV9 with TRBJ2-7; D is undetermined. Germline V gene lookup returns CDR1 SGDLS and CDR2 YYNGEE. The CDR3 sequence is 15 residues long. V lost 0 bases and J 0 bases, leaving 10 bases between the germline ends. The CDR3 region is CASSVGSGYSYEQYF. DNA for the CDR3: TGTGCCAGCAGCGTAGGATCTGGTTACTCCTACGAGCAGTACTTC.

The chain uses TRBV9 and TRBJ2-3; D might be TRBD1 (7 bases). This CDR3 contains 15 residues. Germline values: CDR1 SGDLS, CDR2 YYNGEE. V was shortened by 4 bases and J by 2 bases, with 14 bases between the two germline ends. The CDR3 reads CASSSGGSFTDTQYF. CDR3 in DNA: TGTGCCAGCAGCTCAGGGGGGAGCTTCACAGATACGCAGTATTTT. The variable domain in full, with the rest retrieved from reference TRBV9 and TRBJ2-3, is DSGVTQTPKHLITATGQRVTLRCSPRSGDLSVYWYQQSLDQGLQFLIQYYNGEERAKGNILERFSAQQFPDLHSELNLSSLELGDSALYFCASSSGGSFTDTQYFGPGTRLTVL.

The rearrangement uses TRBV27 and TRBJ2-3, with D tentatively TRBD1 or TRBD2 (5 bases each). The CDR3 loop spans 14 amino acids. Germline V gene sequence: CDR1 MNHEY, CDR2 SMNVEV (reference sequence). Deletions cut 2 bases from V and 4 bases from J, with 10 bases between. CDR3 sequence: CASSLGGLADTQYF. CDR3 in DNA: TGTGCCAGCAGTTTAGGGGGTCTGGCAGATACGCAGTATTTT.

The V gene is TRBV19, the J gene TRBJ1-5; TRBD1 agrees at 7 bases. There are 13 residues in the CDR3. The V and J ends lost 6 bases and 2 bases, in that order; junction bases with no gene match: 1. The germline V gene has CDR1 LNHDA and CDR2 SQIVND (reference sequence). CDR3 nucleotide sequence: TGTGCCAGTAGCAGGGGGGGCAATCAGCCCCAGCATTTT. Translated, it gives CASSRGGNQPQHF.

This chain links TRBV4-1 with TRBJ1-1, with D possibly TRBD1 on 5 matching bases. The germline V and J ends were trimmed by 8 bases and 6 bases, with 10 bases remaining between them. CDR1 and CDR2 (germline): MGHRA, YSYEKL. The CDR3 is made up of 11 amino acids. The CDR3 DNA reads TGCGCCAGCTCGGGGGGTCCTGAAGCTTTCTTT. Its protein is CASSGGPEAFF.

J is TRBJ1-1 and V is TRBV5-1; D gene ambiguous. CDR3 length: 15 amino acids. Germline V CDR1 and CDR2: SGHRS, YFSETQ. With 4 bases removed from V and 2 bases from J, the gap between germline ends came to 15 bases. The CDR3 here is CASSARMGRNTEAFF. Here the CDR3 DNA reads TGCGCCAGCAGCGCGCGGATGGGCAGAAACACTGAAGCTTTCTTT.